The entry below describes one TCR beta chain. This receptor's antigen is unknown. Base-call qualities are not available, and no considerably larger clone is one nucleotide away. This entry comes from a study of T cell changes during pregnancy in multiple sclerosis (dated by TCRdb to 2018 to 2020). Context from the whole study: In women with multiple sclerosis, the researchers looked at how the T cell repertoire shifted as pregnancy progressed.

The library relied on the immunoSEQ multiplex PCR assay. Sourced from immuneACCESS, this table was stored by TCRdb with only in-frame sequences that have V and J called. A share of the clones is absent; for the studies checked, an unresolved V gene accounts for under half, and the remainder has no known explanation. For this sample the table gives 35,000 to 50,000 clones, of which around 90% were detected only once. The top ten clonotypes cover 1% to 1.5% of the sample. Trimming leaves V shorter by 0 bases and J shorter by 7 bases, with the junction holding 1 base beyond the gene matches. CDR1 and CDR2 are drawn from the germline V gene: SGHAT, FQNNGV. The cysteine opens and the phenylalanine closes a CDR3 of 14 amino acids. CDR3 DNA is the only sequence kept; it has 42 bases, read in frame from the first base.

The rearranged chain carries TRBV11-2 and TRBJ2-2, with 8 central nucleotides matching TRBD2. This receptor was taken from a female donor with multiple sclerosis, enrolled in a pregnancy study. The specimen comprised CD4+ T cells from peripheral blood mononuclear cells, sampled in the second trimester of pregnancy. CDR3 sequence: CASSLDGGVGELFF. The DNA reads as follows: TGTGCCAGCAGCTTAGACGGGGGGGTCGGGGAGCTGTTTTTT.